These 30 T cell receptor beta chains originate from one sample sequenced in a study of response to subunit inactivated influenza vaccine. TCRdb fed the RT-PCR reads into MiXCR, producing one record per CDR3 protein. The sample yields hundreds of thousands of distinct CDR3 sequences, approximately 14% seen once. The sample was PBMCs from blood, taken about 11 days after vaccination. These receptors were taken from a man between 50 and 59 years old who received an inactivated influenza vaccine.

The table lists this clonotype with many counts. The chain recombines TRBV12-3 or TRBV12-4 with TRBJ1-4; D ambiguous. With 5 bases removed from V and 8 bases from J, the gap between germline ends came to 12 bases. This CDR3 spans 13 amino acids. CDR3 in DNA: TGTGCCAGCAGTCCAAAGGCGGGAGAAAAACTGTTTTTT. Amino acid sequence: CASSPKAGEKLFF.

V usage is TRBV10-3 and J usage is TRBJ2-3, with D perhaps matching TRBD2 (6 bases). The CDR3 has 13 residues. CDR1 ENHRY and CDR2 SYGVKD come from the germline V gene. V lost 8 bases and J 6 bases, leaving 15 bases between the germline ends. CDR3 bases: TGTGCCATCGGTCCAAAAGGGAGGGATACGCAGTATTTT. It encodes CAIGPKGRDTQYF.

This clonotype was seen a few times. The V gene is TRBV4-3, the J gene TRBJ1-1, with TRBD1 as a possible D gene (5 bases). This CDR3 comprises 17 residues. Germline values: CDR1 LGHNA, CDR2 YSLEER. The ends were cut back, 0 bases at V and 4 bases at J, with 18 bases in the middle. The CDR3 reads CASSQDRRGSVGTEAFF. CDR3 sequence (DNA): TGCGCCAGCAGCCAAGATAGAAGGGGCTCTGTGGGCACTGAAGCTTTCTTT.

CDR3 coding DNA: TGTGCCAGCAGTTACTATCAGGGCGGTGAGCAGTTCTTC. The encoded protein is CASSYYQGGEQFF. V gene TRBV6-2 or TRBV6-3 combines with J gene TRBJ2-1; D is perhaps TRBD1 (5 bases). CDR1 is MNHEY, CDR2 SVGEGT, per germline. This CDR3 has 13 amino acids. V lost 1 base and J 9 bases, leaving 10 bases between the germline ends.

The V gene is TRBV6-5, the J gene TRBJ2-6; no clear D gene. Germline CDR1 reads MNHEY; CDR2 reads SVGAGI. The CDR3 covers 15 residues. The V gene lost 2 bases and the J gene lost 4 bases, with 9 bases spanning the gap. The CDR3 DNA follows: TGTGCCAGCAGTTACGATAGCTCCGGGGCCAACGTCCTGACTTTC. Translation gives CASSYDSSGANVLTF.

CDR3 amino acids: CASSYGQGNSPLHF. The DNA of the CDR3 is TGTGCCAGCAGTTACGGGCAGGGGAATTCACCCCTCCACTTT. The chain couples TRBV6-2 or TRBV6-3 to TRBJ1-6; weak D call: TRBD1 (6 bases). CDR3 length equals 14 residues. With 2 bases removed from V and 7 bases from J, the gap between germline ends came to 9 bases. The V gene's germline CDR1 is MNHEY and CDR2 SVGEGT.

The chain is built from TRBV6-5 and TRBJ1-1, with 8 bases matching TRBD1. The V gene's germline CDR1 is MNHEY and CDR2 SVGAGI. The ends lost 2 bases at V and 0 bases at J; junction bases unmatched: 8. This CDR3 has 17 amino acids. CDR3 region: CASSYSVTGVLNTEAFF. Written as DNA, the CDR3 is TGTGCCAGCAGTTACAGTGTGACAGGGGTTTTGAACACTGAAGCTTTCTTT.

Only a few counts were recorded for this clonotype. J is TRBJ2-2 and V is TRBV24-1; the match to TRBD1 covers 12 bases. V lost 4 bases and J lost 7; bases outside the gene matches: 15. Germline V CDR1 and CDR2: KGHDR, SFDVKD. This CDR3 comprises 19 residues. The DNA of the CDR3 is TGTGCCACCAGTGACCTCCCGGGACAGGGGGCAGGTGTCTTCGGGGAGCTGTTTTTT. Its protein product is CATSDLPGQGAGVFGELFF.

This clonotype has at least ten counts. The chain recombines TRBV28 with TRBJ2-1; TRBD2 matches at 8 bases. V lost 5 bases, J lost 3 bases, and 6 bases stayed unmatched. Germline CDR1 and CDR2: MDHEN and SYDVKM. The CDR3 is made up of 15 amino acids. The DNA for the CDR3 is TGTGCCAGCAGTCCACTAACTAGCGGCTACAATGAGCAGTTCTTC. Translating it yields CASSPLTSGYNEQFF.

The DNA for the CDR3 is TGTGCCAGCAGCTCCGGGACAGGCAGTAACTATGGCTACACCTTC. It specifies CASSSGTGSNYGYTF. V usage is TRBV7-2 and J usage is TRBJ1-2, with TRBD1 matching over 8 bases. CDR3 length equals 15 residues. Germline V CDR1 and CDR2: SGHTA, FQGNSA. V lost 4 bases to trimming and J lost 1 base; unmatched junction nucleotides: 5. Using reference TRBV7-2 and TRBJ1-2 for the parts outside the CDR3, the full variable domain is GAGVSQSPSNKVTEKGKDVELRCDPISGHTALYWYRQSLGQGLEFLIYFQGNSAPDKSGLPSDRFSAERTGGSVSTLTIQRTQQEDSAVYLCASSSGTGSNYGYTFGSGTRLTVV.

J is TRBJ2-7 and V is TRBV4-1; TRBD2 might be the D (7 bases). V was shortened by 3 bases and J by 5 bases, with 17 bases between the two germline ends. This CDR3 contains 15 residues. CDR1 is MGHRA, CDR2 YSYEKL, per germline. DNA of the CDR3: TGCGCCAGCAGCCACCCGGGGAGGGGGAGGGACGAGCAGTACTTC. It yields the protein CASSHPGRGRDEQYF.

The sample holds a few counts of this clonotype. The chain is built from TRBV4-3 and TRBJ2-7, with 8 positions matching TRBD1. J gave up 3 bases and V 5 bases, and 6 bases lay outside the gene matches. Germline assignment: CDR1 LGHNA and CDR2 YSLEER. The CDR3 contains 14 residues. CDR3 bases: TGCGCCAGCAGCTCCGACAGGGGTATCTACGAGCAGTACTTC. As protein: CASSSDRGIYEQYF.

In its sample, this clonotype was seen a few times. The CDR3, as DNA: TGTGCCAGCAGTAGGGGACAGGGGTGGGAGACCCAGTACTTC. This codes for CASSRGQGWETQYF. V and J are TRBV27 and TRBJ2-5; TRBD1 matches at 10 bases. V dropped 5 bases and J dropped 5; count of bases not matched to a gene: 5. From germline, CDR1 is MNHEY and CDR2 SMNVEV (reference sequence). The length of the CDR3 is 14 residues.

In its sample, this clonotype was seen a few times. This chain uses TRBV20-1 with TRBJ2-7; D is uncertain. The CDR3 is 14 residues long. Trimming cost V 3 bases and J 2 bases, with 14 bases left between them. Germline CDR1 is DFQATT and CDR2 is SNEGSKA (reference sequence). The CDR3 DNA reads TGCAGTGCTAGGGTCACCAAGGGCGCCTACGAGCAGTACTTC. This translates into CSARVTKGAYEQYF.

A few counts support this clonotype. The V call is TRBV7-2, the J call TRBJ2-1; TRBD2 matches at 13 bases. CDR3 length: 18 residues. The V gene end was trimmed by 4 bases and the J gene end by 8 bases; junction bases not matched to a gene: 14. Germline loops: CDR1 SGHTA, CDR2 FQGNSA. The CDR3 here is CASSSSWTSGGPLDEQFF. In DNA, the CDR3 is TGTGCCAGCAGCTCTAGCTGGACTAGCGGGGGTCCCTTGGATGAGCAGTTCTTC.

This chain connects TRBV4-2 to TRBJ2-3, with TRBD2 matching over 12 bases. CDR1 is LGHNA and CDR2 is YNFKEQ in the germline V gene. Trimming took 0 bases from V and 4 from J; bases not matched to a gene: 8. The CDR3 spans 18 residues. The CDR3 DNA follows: TGTGCCAGCAGCCAAGAAACTAGCGGGAGGCCTAGCGCAGATACGCAGTATTTT. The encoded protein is CASSQETSGRPSADTQYF.

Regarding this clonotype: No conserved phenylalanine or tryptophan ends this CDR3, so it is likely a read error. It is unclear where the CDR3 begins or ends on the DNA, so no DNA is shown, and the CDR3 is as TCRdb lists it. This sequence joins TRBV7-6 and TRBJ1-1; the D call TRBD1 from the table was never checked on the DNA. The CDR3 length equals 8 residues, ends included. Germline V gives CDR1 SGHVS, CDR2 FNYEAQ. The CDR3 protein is CASSSGGN.

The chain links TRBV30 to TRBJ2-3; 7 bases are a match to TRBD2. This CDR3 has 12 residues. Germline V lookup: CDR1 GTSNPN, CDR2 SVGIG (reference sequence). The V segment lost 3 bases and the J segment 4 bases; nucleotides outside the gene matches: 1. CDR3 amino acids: CAWSGRSDTQYF. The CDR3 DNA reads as TGTGCCTGGAGCGGGAGGTCAGATACGCAGTATTTT.

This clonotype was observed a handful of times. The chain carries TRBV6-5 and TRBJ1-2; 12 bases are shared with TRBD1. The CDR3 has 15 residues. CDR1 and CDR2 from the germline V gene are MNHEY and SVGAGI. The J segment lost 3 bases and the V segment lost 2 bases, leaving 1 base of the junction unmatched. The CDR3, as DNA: TGTGCCAGCAGTTACGGGACAGGGGGCGACTATGGCTACACCTTC. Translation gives CASSYGTGGDYGYTF.

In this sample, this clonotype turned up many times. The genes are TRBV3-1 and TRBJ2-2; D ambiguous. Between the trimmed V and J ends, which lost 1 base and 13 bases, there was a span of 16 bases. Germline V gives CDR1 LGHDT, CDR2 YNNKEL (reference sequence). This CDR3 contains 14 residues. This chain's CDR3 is CASSQASGPLPLFF. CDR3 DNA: TGTGCCAGCAGCCAAGCCTCCGGTCCGCTCCCGCTGTTTTTT.

CDR3 sequence: CASSNPGWLATDTQYF. The CDR3 DNA sequence: TGTGCCAGCAGCAACCCCGGCTGGCTAGCCACAGATACGCAGTATTTT. V usage is TRBV11-2 and J usage is TRBJ2-3, with TRBD2 as a possible D gene (5 bases). The length of the CDR3 is 16 residues. V shed 5 bases and J shed 2 bases, with 17 bases lying between them. Looked up from germline, CDR1 is SGHAT and CDR2 is FQNNGV.

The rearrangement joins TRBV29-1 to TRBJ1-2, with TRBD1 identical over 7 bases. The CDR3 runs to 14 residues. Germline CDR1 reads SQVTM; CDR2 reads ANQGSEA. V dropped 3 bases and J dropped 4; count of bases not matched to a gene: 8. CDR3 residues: CSVDDTGTAYGYTF. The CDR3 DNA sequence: TGCAGCGTTGACGATACCGGGACAGCCTATGGCTACACCTTC.

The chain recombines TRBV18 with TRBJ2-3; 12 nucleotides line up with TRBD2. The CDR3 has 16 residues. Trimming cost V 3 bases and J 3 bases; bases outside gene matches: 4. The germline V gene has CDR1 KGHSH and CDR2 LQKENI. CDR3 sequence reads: CASSPTGTSGTDTQYF. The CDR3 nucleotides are TGTGCCAGCTCACCTACCGGGACTAGCGGGACAGATACGCAGTATTTT.

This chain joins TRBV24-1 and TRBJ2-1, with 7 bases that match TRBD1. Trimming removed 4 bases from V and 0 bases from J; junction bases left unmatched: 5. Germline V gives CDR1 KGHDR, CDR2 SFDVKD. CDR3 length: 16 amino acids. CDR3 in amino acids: CATSDPGQSSYNEQFF. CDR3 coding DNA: TGTGCCACCAGTGACCCGGGACAGAGCTCCTACAATGAGCAGTTCTTC.

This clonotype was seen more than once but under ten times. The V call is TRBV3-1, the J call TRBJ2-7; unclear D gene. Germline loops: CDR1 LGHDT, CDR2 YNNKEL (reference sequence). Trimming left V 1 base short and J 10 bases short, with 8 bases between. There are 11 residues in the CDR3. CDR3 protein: CASSQGSGQYF. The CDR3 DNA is TGTGCCAGCAGCCAAGGCTCAGGACAGTACTTC.

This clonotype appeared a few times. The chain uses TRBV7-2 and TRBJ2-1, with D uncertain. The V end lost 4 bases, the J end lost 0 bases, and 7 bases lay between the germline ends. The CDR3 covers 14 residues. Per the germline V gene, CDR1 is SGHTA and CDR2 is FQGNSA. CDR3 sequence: CASSSDGSYNEQFF. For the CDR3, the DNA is TGTGCCAGCAGCTCGGACGGCTCCTACAATGAGCAGTTCTTC.

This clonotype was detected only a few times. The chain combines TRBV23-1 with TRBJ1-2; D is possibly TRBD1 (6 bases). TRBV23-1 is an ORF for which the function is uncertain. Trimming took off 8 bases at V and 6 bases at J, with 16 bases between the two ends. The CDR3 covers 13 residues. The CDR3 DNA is TGCGCCAGCGATTATACAGGGAAAGATGGCTACACCTTC. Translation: CASDYTGKDGYTF.

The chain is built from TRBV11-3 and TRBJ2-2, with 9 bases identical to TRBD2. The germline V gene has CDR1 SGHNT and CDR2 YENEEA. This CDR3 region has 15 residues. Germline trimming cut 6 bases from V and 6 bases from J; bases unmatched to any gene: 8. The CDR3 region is CASRAGTSNSGELFF. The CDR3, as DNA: TGTGCCAGCAGGGCCGGGACTAGCAACTCCGGGGAGCTGTTTTTT. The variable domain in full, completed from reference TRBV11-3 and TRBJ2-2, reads EAGVVQSPRYKIIEKKQPVAFWCNPISGHNTLYWYLQNLGQGPELLIRYENEEAVDDSQLPKDRFSAERLKGVDSTLKIQPAELGDSAVYLCASRAGTSNSGELFFGEGSRLTVL.

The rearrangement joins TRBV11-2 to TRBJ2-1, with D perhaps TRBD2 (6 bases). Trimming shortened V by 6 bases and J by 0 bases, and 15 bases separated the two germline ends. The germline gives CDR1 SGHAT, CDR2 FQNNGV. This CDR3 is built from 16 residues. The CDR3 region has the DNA TGTGCCAGCAGACGACTAGGGCAGTACTCCTACAATGAGCAGTTCTTC. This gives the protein CASRRLGQYSYNEQFF.

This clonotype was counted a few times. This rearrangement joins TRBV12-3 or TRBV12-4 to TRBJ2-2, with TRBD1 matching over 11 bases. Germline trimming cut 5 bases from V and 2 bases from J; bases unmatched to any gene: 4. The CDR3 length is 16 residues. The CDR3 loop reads CASSPGTGGNTGELFF. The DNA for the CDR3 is TGTGCCAGCAGTCCAGGGACAGGGGGAAACACCGGGGAGCTGTTTTTT.